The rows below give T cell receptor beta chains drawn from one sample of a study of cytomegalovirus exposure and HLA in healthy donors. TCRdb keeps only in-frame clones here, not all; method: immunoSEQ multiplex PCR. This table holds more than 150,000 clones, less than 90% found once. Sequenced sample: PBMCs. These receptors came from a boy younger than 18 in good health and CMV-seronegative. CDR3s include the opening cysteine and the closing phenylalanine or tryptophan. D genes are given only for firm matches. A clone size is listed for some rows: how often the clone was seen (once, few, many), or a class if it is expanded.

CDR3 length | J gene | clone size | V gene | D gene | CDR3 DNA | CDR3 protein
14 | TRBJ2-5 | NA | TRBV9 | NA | TGTGCCAGCAGCGTAGTGGGGGGTCAGGAGACCCAGTACTTC | CASSVVGGQETQYF
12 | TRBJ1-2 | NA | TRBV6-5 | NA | TGTGCCAGCAGCGAATCGGGGGGCGGCTACACCTTC | CASSESGGGYTF
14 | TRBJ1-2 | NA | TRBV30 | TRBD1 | TGTGCCTGGAGAACCGACAGGGGACTCTATGGCTACACCTTC | CAWRTDRGLYGYTF
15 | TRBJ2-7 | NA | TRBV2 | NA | TGTGCCAGCAGGGCGTTGGCAGGGGGGAATAGCGAGCAGTACTTC | CASRALAGGNSEQYF
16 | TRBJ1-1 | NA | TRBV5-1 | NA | TGCGCCAGCAGCTTGGCCGCTGACAGGCCGAACACTGAAGCTTTCTTT | CASSLAADRPNTEAFF
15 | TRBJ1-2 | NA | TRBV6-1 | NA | TGTGCCAGCAGTGAAGAAGACAGGTCTAACTATGGCTACACCTTC | CASSEEDRSNYGYTF
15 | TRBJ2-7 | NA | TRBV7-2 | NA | TGTGCCAGCAGCTTACGAGTTCAAGGGGTTTACGAGCAGTACTTC | CASSLRVQGVYEQYF
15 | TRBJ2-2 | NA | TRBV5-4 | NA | TGTGCCAGCAGCCCCAGGGACACTCCCACCGGGGAGCTGTTTTTT | CASSPRDTPTGELFF
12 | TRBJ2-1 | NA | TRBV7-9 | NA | TGTGCCAGCAGCCATCTGAGGGATGAGCAGTTCTTC | CASSHLRDEQFF
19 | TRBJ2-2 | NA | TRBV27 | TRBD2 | TGTGCCAGCAATACAAACTCCCTCGGACTAGCGGGAGTGCACGGGGAGCTGTTTTTT | CASNTNSLGLAGVHGELFF
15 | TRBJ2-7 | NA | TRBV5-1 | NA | TGCGCCAGCAGCTGGCGGGGAGCGGAATCCTACGAGCAGTACTTC | CASSWRGAESYEQYF
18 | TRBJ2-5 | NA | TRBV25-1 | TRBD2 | TGTGCCAGCAGTGGATTAGGGACTAGCGGGAGGGGGCAAGAGACCCAGTACTTC | CASSGLGTSGRGQETQYF
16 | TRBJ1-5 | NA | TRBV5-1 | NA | TGCGCCAGCAGCTTGGAGGAGGGAATGACCTCTCAGCCCCAGCATTTT | CASSLEEGMTSQPQHF
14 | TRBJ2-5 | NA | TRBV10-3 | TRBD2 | TGTGCCATCAGTGGGGGACTAGCGGGAGAGACCCAGTACTTC | CAISGGLAGETQYF
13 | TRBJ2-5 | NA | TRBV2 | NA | TGTGCCAGCAGTGAAGCGCGTCAGGGACTCACGTACTTC | CASSEARQGLTYF
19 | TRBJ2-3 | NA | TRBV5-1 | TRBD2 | TGCGCCAGCAGCTTGTCCTTGGGGACTAGCGGGGGAGCCACAGATACGCAGTATTTT | CASSLSLGTSGGATDTQYF
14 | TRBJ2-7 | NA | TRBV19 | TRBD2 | TGTGCCAGTAGTATGGGAGCGGGAGCCTACGAGCAGTACTTC | CASSMGAGAYEQYF
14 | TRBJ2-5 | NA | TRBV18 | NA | TGTGCCAGCTCACCGATCAGGGCGTTGGAGACCCAGTACTTC | CASSPIRALETQYF
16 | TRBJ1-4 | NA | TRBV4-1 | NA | TGCGCCAGCAGCCTGGGACAAACCGCCGATAATGAAAAACTGTTTTTT | CASSLGQTADNEKLFF
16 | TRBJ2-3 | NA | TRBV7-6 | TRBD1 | TGTGCCAGCAGCTTAGTTGGACAGGAATATTCAGATACGCAGTATTTT | CASSLVGQEYSDTQYF
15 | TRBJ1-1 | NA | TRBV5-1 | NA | TGCGCCAGCAGCTTGGATTGGGCACCGAACACTGAAGCTTTCTTT | CASSLDWAPNTEAFF
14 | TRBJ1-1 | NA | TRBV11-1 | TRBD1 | TGTGCCAGCAGCCCCCGGGACAGGAACACTGAAGCTTTCTTT | CASSPRDRNTEAFF
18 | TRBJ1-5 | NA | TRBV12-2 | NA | TGTGCAAGTCGCTCAATCCGGGTAGGGGGCGCCGGGAATCAGCCCCAGCATTTT | CASRSIRVGGAGNQPQHF
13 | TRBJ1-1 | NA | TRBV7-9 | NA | TGTGCCAGCAGCTGGGGAGGGGACACTGAAGCTTTCTTT | CASSWGGDTEAFF
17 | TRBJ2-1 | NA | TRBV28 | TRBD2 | TGTGCCAGCAGGGGGACTAGCGGACGGAGCTCCTACAATGAGCAGTTCTTC | CASRGTSGRSSYNEQFF
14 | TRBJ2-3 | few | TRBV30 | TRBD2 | TGTGCCTGGAGCCGGGGGGAGCCGCGAGATACGCAGTATTTT | CAWSRGEPRDTQYF
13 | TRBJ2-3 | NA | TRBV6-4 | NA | TGTGCCAGCAAGGGGGAGCGCACAGATACGCAGTATTTT | CASKGERTDTQYF
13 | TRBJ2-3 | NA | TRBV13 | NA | TGTGCCAGCAGCCCCCGGGGGGCGGATACGCAGTATTTT | CASSPRGADTQYF
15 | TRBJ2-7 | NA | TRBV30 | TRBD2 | TGTGCCTGGAGTGTAAAGGCTAGCGGTCCATACGAGCAGTACTTC | CAWSVKASGPYEQYF
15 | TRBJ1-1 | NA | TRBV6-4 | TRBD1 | TGTGCCAGCAGACCGGACAGGGGGCTAAGGACTGAAGCTTTCTTT | CASRPDRGLRTEAFF
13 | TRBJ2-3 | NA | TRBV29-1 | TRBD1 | TGCAGCGTTGCAAGACAGGGCCCGTATACGCAGTATTTT | CSVARQGPYTQYF
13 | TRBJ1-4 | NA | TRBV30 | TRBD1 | TGTGCCTGGAAGAGGGACAGCCTTGAAAAACTGTTTTTT | CAWKRDSLEKLFF
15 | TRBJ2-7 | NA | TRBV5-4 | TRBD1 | TGTGCCAGCAGCGAGGGCTTACAGGGGGCGTACGAGCAGTACTTC | CASSEGLQGAYEQYF
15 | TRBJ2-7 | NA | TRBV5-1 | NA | TGCGCCAGCAGCCTGGACAGAACTGACCCCTACGAGCAGTACTTC | CASSLDRTDPYEQYF
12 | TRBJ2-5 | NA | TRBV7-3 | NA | TGTGCCAGCAGCAACATCGAGGGGACCCAGTACTTC | CASSNIEGTQYF
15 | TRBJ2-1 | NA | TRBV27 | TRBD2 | TGTGCCAGCAGTTTAGTCGCGGGAGGGTACAATGAGCAGTTCTTC | CASSLVAGGYNEQFF
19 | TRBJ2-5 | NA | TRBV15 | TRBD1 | TGTGCCACCACCGTGGACAGGGGGATTGGGGGAGGGGTCCAAGAGACCCAGTACTTC | CATTVDRGIGGGVQETQYF
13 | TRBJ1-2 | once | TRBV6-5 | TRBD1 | TGTGCCAGCAGTTCGCAGACAGGGAAGGGCTACACCTTC | CASSSQTGKGYTF
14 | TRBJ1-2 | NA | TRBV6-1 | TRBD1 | TGTGCCAGCAAGAGACAGGGGGAGAAAAATGGCTACACCTTC | CASKRQGEKNGYTF
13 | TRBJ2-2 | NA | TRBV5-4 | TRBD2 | TGTGCCAGCCAAGCGGGAGTTACCGGGGAGCTGTTTTTT | CASQAGVTGELFF
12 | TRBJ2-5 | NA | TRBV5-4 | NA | TGTGCCAGCAGCACCCCGGCCAGGCCCCAGTACTTC | CASSTPARPQYF
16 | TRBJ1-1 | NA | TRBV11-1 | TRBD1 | TGTGCCAGCAGCCCAGGGACAGGGGGCATTAACACTGAAGCTTTCTTT | CASSPGTGGINTEAFF
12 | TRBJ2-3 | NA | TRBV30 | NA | TGTGCCTGGCATAGGGGAGGTGGTACGCAGTATTTT | CAWHRGGGTQYF
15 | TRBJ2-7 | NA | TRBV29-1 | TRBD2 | TGCAGCGTTGGGCGGGGTAGCGGGAGATTCTACGAGCAGTACTTC | CSVGRGSGRFYEQYF
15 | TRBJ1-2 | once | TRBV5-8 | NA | TGTGCCAGCAGCCTGGCTGGGAGGGGAAGCTATGGCTACACCTTC | CASSLAGRGSYGYTF
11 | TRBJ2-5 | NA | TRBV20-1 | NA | TGCAGTACTACAGGGAAAGAGACCCAGTACTTC | CSTTGKETQYF
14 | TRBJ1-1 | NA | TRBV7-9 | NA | TGTGCCAGCAGCTTATCCTCAGTGAACACTGAAGCTTTCTTT | CASSLSSVNTEAFF
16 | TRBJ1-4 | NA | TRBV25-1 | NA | TGTGCCAGCAGTGGGTCTCCTCTAAGAAGCAATGAAAAACTGTTTTTT | CASSGSPLRSNEKLFF
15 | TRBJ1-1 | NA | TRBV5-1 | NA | TGCGCCAGCAGTTCATGGGGGGACGGGAACACTGAAGCTTTCTTT | CASSSWGDGNTEAFF
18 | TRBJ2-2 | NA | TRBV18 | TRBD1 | TGTGCCAGCTCACCCTCAGGAACAGGGGGTTTCAACACCGGGGAGCTGTTTTTT | CASSPSGTGGFNTGELFF
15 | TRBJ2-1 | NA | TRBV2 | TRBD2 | TGTGCCAGCAACGGGCGGGAGGCCTCCTACAATGAGCAGTTCTTC | CASNGREASYNEQFF
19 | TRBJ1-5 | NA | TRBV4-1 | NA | TGCGCCAGCAGCCATGTCTTGAATCGGGGGGCCAGAAGCAATCAGCCCCAGCATTTT | CASSHVLNRGARSNQPQHF
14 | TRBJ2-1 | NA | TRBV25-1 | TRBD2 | TGTGCCAGCAGTGCTAGCGGGATATTAGGCGAGCAGTTCTTC | CASSASGILGEQFF
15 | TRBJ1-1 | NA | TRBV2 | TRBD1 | TGTGCCAGCAGTGCCGACAGGGTGGGGAACACTGAAGCTTTCTTT | CASSADRVGNTEAFF